This T cell receptor (beta chain) originates from a study of T cell repertoires in cytomegalovirus infection. With 6 bases removed from V and 6 bases from J, the gap between germline ends came to 17 bases. Germline lookup yields CDR1 DFQATT and CDR2 SNEGSKA (reference sequence). There are 13 residues in the CDR3. TCRdb reanalysed the reads using MiXCR and keeps one entry per CDR3 protein. The table includes about 260,000 distinct CDR3 sequences, roughly an eighth detected once. The clonotype was recovered from a human donor in good health (CMV status not recorded). Some clones in this sample may be carry-over from other donors' samples. This rearrangement joins TRBV20-1 to TRBJ1-1, with D possibly TRBD1 on 5 matching bases. Sequencing was done on a sample of PBMCs. CDR3 nucleotides: TGCAGTGCCAACCGGGACGGTGAGGCTGAAGCTTTCTTT. This gives the protein CSANRDGEAEAFF.